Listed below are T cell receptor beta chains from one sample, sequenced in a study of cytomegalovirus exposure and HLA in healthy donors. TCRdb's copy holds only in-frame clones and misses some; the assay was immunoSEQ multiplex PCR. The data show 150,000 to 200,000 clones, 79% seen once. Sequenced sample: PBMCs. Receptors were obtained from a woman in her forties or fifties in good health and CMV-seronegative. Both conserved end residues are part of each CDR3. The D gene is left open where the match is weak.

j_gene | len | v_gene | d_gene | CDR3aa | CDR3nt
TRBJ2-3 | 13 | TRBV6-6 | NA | CASTKGLTDTQYF | TGTGCCAGCACCAAAGGACTCACAGATACGCAGTATTTT
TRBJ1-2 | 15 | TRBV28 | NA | CASRGRGHLLAGYTF | TGTGCCAGCAGGGGCCGGGGACACCTCCTGGCTGGCTACACCTTC
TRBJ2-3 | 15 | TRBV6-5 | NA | CASRRRRGGTDTQYF | TGTGCCAGCAGGAGGAGGAGGGGCGGCACAGATACGCAGTATTTT
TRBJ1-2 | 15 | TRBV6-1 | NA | CASSGEAGANYGYTF | TGTGCCAGCAGTGGAGAGGCGGGGGCCAACTATGGCTACACCTTC
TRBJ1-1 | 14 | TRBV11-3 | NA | CASASGGTRTEAFF | TGTGCCAGCGCGTCGGGAGGGACACGCACTGAAGCTTTCTTT
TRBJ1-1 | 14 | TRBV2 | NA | CASSPVSGYTEAFF | TGTGCCAGCAGCCCGGTGTCGGGGTACACTGAAGCTTTCTTT
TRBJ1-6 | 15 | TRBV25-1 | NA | CASSDQNIYNSPLHF | TGTGCCAGCAGTGACCAGAATATTTATAATTCACCCCTCCACTTT
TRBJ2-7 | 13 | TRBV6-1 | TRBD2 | CASRTSGLYEQYF | TGTGCCAGCCGGACTAGCGGCCTCTACGAGCAGTACTTC
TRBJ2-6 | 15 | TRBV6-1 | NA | CASRIQGPGANVLTF | TGTGCCAGCAGAATACAGGGACCTGGGGCCAACGTCCTGACTTTC
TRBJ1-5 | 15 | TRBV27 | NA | CASRPSGYSNQPQHF | TGTGCCAGCAGACCTAGCGGATATAGCAATCAGCCCCAGCATTTT
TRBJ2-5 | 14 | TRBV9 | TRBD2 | CASSPVAGWETQYF | TGTGCCAGCAGCCCAGTAGCGGGGTGGGAGACCCAGTACTTC